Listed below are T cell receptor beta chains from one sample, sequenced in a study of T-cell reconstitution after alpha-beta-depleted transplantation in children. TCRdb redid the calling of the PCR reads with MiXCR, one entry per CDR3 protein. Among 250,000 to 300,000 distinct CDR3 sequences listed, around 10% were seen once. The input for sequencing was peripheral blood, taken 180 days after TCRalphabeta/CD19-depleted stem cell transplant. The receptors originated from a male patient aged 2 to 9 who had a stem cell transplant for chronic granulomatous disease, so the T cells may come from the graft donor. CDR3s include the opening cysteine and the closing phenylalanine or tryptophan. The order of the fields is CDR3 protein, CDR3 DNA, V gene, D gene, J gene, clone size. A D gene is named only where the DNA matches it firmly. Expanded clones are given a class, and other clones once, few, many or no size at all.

CASSQEATDFRETQYF TGTGCCAGCAGCCAAGAGGCAACCGATTTTAGGGAGACCCAGTACTTC TRBV4-2 - TRBJ2-5 -
CASSLPPSGSRTTDTQYF TGTGCCAGCAGTCTCCCCCCCAGCGGGAGCAGAACCACAGATACGCAGTATTTT TRBV2 TRBD2 TRBJ2-3 few
CASSYSGGQGHEQFF TGTGCCAGCAGTTACTCCGGGGGACAGGGGCATGAGCAGTTCTTC TRBV6-5 TRBD1 TRBJ2-1 many
CASSFGPPSETQYF TGTGCCAGCAGCTTCGGCCCTCCTTCAGAGACCCAGTACTTC TRBV9 - TRBJ2-5 many
CASSPVGAGGHEQYF TGTGCCAGCAGTCCCGTAGGGGCCGGGGGACACGAGCAGTACTTC TRBV12-3/TRBV12-4 - TRBJ2-7 many
CASSVGSGRGGGAQYF TGTGCCAGCAGCGTAGGGAGCGGCCGTGGGGGGGGTGCCCAGTATTTT TRBV9 TRBD2 TRBJ2-3 many
CSARDDAGYGGYTF TGCAGTGCTAGAGATGATGCGGGGTATGGCGGCTACACCTTC TRBV20-1 - TRBJ1-2 many
CASSLTRFGEQYF TGTGCCAGCAGTTTGACACGATTTGGCGAGCAGTACTTC TRBV12-3/TRBV12-4 - TRBJ2-7 many
CAWSVQRLRQETQYF TGTGCCTGGAGTGTACAAAGACTCCGACAAGAGACCCAGTACTTC TRBV30 - TRBJ2-5 -
CATKGLENTEAFF TGTGCCACCAAGGGTCTGGAGAACACTGAAGCTTTCTTT TRBV24-1 - TRBJ1-1 many
CASSTMGGRNEQYF TGTGCCAGCAGCACTATGGGGGGTAGGAACGAGCAGTACTTC TRBV7-2 - TRBJ2-7 many
CAISERGGQPQHF TGTGCCATCAGTGAGAGGGGGGGTCAGCCCCAGCATTTT TRBV10-3 - TRBJ1-5 -
CASSPTSGDREQYF TGTGCCAGCAGTCCGACTAGCGGGGATAGGGAGCAGTACTTC TRBV12-3/TRBV12-4 TRBD2 TRBJ2-7 many
CASKQGAGETQYF TGTGCCAGCAAGCAGGGGGCGGGGGAGACCCAGTACTTC TRBV12-3/TRBV12-4 TRBD1 TRBJ2-5 -
CSVEFLAGVQETQYF TGCAGCGTTGAATTTCTAGCGGGGGTCCAAGAGACCCAGTACTTC TRBV29-1 TRBD2 TRBJ2-5 many
CARGQSSYEQYF TGTGCCAGGGGACAGAGCTCCTACGAGCAGTACTTC TRBV2 TRBD1 TRBJ2-7 many
CASSPGSAQREQFF TGCGCCAGCAGCCCCGGGTCTGCGCAGCGTGAGCAGTTCTTC TRBV5-1 - TRBJ2-1 many
CASSIGPPETQYF TGTGCCAGTAGTATAGGCCCTCCGGAGACCCAGTACTTC TRBV19 - TRBJ2-5 many
CASSDPGLAGDYTDTQYF TGTGCCAGCAGCGACCCGGGACTAGCGGGGGATTACACAGATACGCAGTATTTT TRBV5-5 TRBD2 TRBJ2-3 -
CASIFGELFF TGTGCCAGCATCTTCGGGGAGCTGTTTTTT TRBV7-9 - TRBJ2-2 few
CSATSEGDKAFF TGCAGTGCTACGTCGGAGGGGGATAAAGCTTTCTTT TRBV20-1 - TRBJ1-1 -
CSVEDWTVNQETQYF TGCAGCGTTGAAGATTGGACAGTCAACCAAGAGACCCAGTACTTC TRBV29-1 - TRBJ2-5 medium-sized
CASTRATGELFF TGCGCCAGCACTAGGGCCACCGGGGAGCTGTTTTTT TRBV10-2 - TRBJ2-2 many
CASDAGSVQYF TGTGCATCCGATGCAGGGAGTGTGCAGTACTTC TRBV12-3/TRBV12-4 - TRBJ2-7 many
CSALAGGPSTQYF TGCAGTGCTCTAGCGGGAGGGCCTTCCACGCAGTATTTT TRBV20-1 TRBD2 TRBJ2-3 -
CASSLAISTDTQYF TGTGCCAGCAGCTTAGCGATAAGCACAGATACGCAGTATTTT TRBV7-2 - TRBJ2-3 few
CASSPGLAGTSTDTQYF TGTGCCAGCAGCCCGGGACTAGCGGGCACTAGCACAGATACGCAGTATTTT TRBV13 TRBD2 TRBJ2-3 many
CASSTGAYEQYF TGTGCCAGCAGTACAGGGGCCTACGAGCAGTACTTC TRBV28 TRBD1 TRBJ2-7 many
CASSLGLAWGPNNEQFF TGCGCCAGCAGCTTGGGACTAGCGTGGGGGCCGAACAATGAGCAGTTCTTC TRBV5-1 TRBD2 TRBJ2-1 -
CSVVPGVTGELFF TGCAGCGTTGTTCCAGGTGTCACCGGGGAGCTGTTTTTT TRBV29-1 - TRBJ2-2 few
CSVRRQYSTDTQYF TGCAGCGTTCGGCGACAGTACAGCACAGATACGCAGTATTTT TRBV29-1 - TRBJ2-3 many
CASSLSGIQPQHF TGTGCCAGCAGCTTGTCAGGGATTCAGCCCCAGCATTTT TRBV7-2 - TRBJ1-5 -
CASSPGVVPGNTIYF TGTGCCAGCAGCCCCGGGGTTGTTCCTGGAAACACCATATATTTT TRBV11-2 - TRBJ1-3 few
CASSPLAAVPTNEKLFF TGTGCCAGCAGCCCCCTTGCGGCCGTCCCAACTAATGAAAAACTGTTTTTT TRBV21-1 - TRBJ1-4 many
CATSDQDRAKPGELFF TGTGCCACCAGTGACCAGGACAGGGCGAAACCCGGGGAGCTGTTTTTT TRBV24-1 TRBD1 TRBJ2-2 many
CSARDRGSSYEQYF TGCAGTGCTAGAGATAGGGGCAGTTCCTACGAGCAGTACTTC TRBV20-1 - TRBJ2-7 many
CASSLLAGGSDTQYF TGTGCCAGCTCTTTACTAGCGGGAGGGTCAGATACGCAGTATTTT TRBV27 TRBD2 TRBJ2-3 many
CASSFSDREETQYF TGTGCCAGCAGCTTCTCGGACAGGGAAGAGACCCAGTACTTC TRBV7-9 TRBD1 TRBJ2-5 few
CASRHPATNEKLFF TGTGCCAGCAGGCACCCAGCAACTAATGAAAAACTGTTTTTT TRBV6-1 - TRBJ1-4 many